Listed here are 26 T cell receptor beta chains from one sample, sequenced in a study of blood T cell repertoires in COVID-19. This table comes from immunoSEQ multiplex PCR, and its TCRdb copy is limited to in-frame clones, with some not included. Of fewer than 250,000 clones in the sample, around 84% were seen once. Input material: PBMCs or T cells enriched from blood (not recorded which). These receptors were collected from a woman aged 25 to 39 who had been exposed to COVID-19.

The chain carries TRBV4-1 and TRBJ1-1; D gene ambiguous. The CDR3 covers 14 residues. CDR1 is MGHRA and CDR2 is YSYEKL in the germline V gene. V was shortened by 2 bases and J by 4 bases, with 11 bases between the two germline ends. This chain's CDR3 is CASSQRGQVTEAFF. Here the CDR3 DNA reads TGCGCCAGCAGCCAACGAGGGCAGGTCACTGAAGCTTTCTTT.

V usage is TRBV5-1 and J usage is TRBJ2-6; 8 bases align to TRBD1. J gave up 1 base and V 1 base, and 7 bases lay outside the gene matches. CDR3 length equals 18 residues. Germline V gene data show CDR1 as SGHRS and CDR2 as YFSETQ. The CDR3: CASSLSERTGSGANVLTF. The CDR3 DNA follows: TGCGCCAGCAGCTTGTCAGAAAGGACAGGGTCTGGGGCCAACGTCCTGACTTTC.

This clone is a singleton in its sample. V usage is TRBV15 and J usage is TRBJ1-1; no clear D gene. Trimming pared 3 bases from V and 1 base from J, leaving 12 bases between. CDR3 length: 15 amino acids. The germline V gene has CDR1 LNHNV and CDR2 YYDKDF (reference sequence). CDR3 loop: CATSSSRSTNTEAFF. DNA of the CDR3: TGTGCCACCAGCAGCTCCAGGTCTACGAACACTGAAGCTTTCTTT. Combining the CDR3 with reference TRBV15 and TRBJ1-1 gives the whole variable domain DAMVIQNPRYQVTQFGKPVTLSCSQTLNHNVMYWYQQKSSQAPKLLFHYYDKDFNNEADTPDNFQSRRPNTSFCFLDIRSPGLGDTAMYLCATSSSRSTNTEAFFGQGTRLTVV.

The chain combines TRBV7-2 with TRBJ1-4; D not certain. Trimming left V 5 bases short and J 8 bases short, with 12 bases between. CDR3 length: 13 residues. CDR1 is SGHTA, CDR2 FQGNSA, per germline. DNA of the CDR3: TGTGCCAGCAGCCCAGAGGTCGGGGAAAAACTGTTTTTT. Amino acid sequence: CASSPEVGEKLFF.

This clone was seen once. The chain is built from TRBV29-1 and TRBJ2-7; 10 nucleotides align to TRBD1. V trimming: 5 bases; J trimming: 6 bases; junction bases outside the gene matches: 7. This CDR3 has 13 amino acids. CDR1 SQVTM and CDR2 ANQGSEA come from the germline V gene. In nucleotides, the CDR3 is TGCAGCGTTACAGGGACAGGGGCTACCGAGCAGTACTTC. This translates into CSVTGTGATEQYF.

The chain couples TRBV2 to TRBJ1-6, with D hard to call. CDR1 and CDR2 from the germline V gene are SNHLY and FYNNEI. The CDR3 length is 13 residues. The V end was cut by 1 base, the J end by 10 bases, with 8 bases between. The DNA of the CDR3 is TGTGCCAGCAGTGAAGTGGCCCGATCACCCCTCCACTTT. This gives the protein CASSEVARSPLHF.

The rearrangement joins TRBV2 to TRBJ1-2; D not certain. The germline V and J ends were trimmed by 3 bases and 8 bases, with 19 bases remaining between them. There are 15 residues in the CDR3. Germline lookup yields CDR1 SNHLY and CDR2 FYNNEI. The CDR3 region has the DNA TGTGCCAGCAGTGACTCCCCTGCGGGGTTCGGCGGCTACACCTTC. Translated, it gives CASSDSPAGFGGYTF.

J is TRBJ2-3 and V is TRBV10-3; 9 bases are a match to TRBD2. CDR1 and CDR2 from the germline V gene are ENHRY and SYGVKD. V was clipped by 5 bases and J by 4 bases; unmatched bases: 7. The CDR3 has 15 amino acids. CDR3 nucleotide sequence: TGTGCCATCAGTACCAATCTAGCGGGGCCAGATACGCAGTATTTT. Residues: CAISTNLAGPDTQYF.

This chain uses TRBV6-4 with TRBJ1-1, with D unresolved. Trimming shortened V by 6 bases and J by 1 base, and 12 bases separated the two germline ends. Germline V gene data show CDR1 as MRHNA and CDR2 as SNTAGT. This CDR3 region has 14 residues. In nucleotides, the CDR3 is TGTGCCAGCAGCGCCGACATACGGAACACTGAAGCTTTCTTT. This gives the protein CASSADIRNTEAFF.

This chain joins TRBV6-4 and TRBJ2-3; 7 positions match TRBD1. The CDR3 runs to 15 residues. The germline V gene encodes CDR1 MRHNA and CDR2 SNTAGT. The V segment lost 0 bases and the J segment 3 bases; nucleotides outside the gene matches: 3. This chain's CDR3 is CASSDSYRGTDTQYF. CDR3 DNA: TGTGCCAGCAGTGACTCGTACAGGGGAACAGATACGCAGTATTTT.

The rearrangement uses TRBV11-2 and TRBJ1-4, with 11 bases lining up with TRBD1. J was trimmed by 2 bases and V by 1 base; bases with no gene match: 0. Germline lookup yields CDR1 SGHAT and CDR2 FQNNGV. The CDR3 sequence is 16 residues long. This chain's CDR3 is CASSLGTGGTNEKLFF. The CDR3 DNA reads as TGTGCCAGCAGCTTAGGGACAGGGGGCACTAATGAAAAACTGTTTTTT. The whole variable domain, remainder taken from reference TRBV11-2 and TRBJ1-4, is EAGVAQSPRYKIIEKRQSVAFWCNPISGHATLYWYQQILGQGPKLLIQFQNNGVVDDSQLPKDRFSAERLKGVDSTLKIQPAKLEDSAVYLCASSLGTGGTNEKLFFGSGTQLSVL.

J is TRBJ2-2 and V is TRBV10-3, with D maybe TRBD1 (7 bases). The CDR3 length is 13 residues. Deletions cut 8 bases from V and 7 bases from J, with 14 bases between. From germline, CDR1 is ENHRY and CDR2 SYGVKD. Here the CDR3 reads CAIGGGEVGELFF. The DNA of the CDR3 is TGTGCCATCGGAGGGGGCGAGGTCGGGGAGCTGTTTTTT.

CDR3 sequence: CARGDSDAINYGYTF. CDR3 nucleotides: TGTGCCAGGGGGGACAGCGATGCCATTAACTATGGCTACACCTTC. The rearrangement uses TRBV2 and TRBJ1-2; 7 bases are shared with TRBD1. V shed 9 bases, J shed 1 base, and the junction held 11 bases outside the gene matches. Germline CDR1 and CDR2: SNHLY and FYNNEI. The CDR3 runs 15 residues.

The rearrangement uses TRBV10-3 and TRBJ2-7; D not resolved. Trimming shortened V by 6 bases and J by 0 bases, and 12 bases separated the two germline ends. This CDR3 region has 14 residues. The germline CDR1 and CDR2 sequences are ENHRY and SYGVKD. The CDR3 nucleotides are TGTGCCATCAGCCTCTCATTAGACTCCTACGAGCAGTACTTC. Translated, it gives CAISLSLDSYEQYF.

V and J are TRBV5-4 and TRBJ2-3; possibly TRBD1 for D (6 bases). Germline CDR1 and CDR2: SGHNT and YYREEE (reference sequence). V was trimmed by 0 bases and J by 1 base, leaving 9 bases between them. The CDR3 has 15 amino acids. CDR3 sequence reads: CASSLERQGTDTQYF. The CDR3 DNA reads as TGTGCCAGCAGCTTGGAGAGACAGGGCACAGATACGCAGTATTTT.

The chain recombines TRBV19 with TRBJ1-5; no reliable D call. The CDR3 totals 13 residues. Deletions cut 1 base from V and 5 bases from J, with 6 bases between. The germline gives CDR1 LNHDA, CDR2 SQIVND (reference sequence). This chain's CDR3 is CASSIGQDQPQHF. CDR3 bases: TGTGCCAGTAGTATAGGGCAGGATCAGCCCCAGCATTTT.

This clone was counted many times. This chain connects TRBV5-1 to TRBJ2-1, with D tentatively TRBD2 (5 bases). Trimming left V 0 bases short and J 4 bases short, with 11 bases between. The CDR3 is 15 amino acids. Germline V CDR1 and CDR2: SGHRS, YFSETQ. As DNA, the CDR3 is TGCGCCAGCAGCTTGGCCATTAGCGCATACAATGAGCAGTTCTTC. It encodes CASSLAISAYNEQFF. Looking up the rest from reference TRBV5-1 and TRBJ2-1 gives the full variable domain: KAGVTQTPRYLIKTRGQQVTLSCSPISGHRSVSWYQQTPGQGLQFLFEYFSETQRNKGNFPGRFSGRQFSNSRSEMNVSTLELGDSALYLCASSLAISAYNEQFFGPGTRLTVL.

The chain joins TRBV6-4 to TRBJ1-1, with 8 bases identical to TRBD1. With V trimmed by 6 bases and J by 2 bases, 2 bases remained unmatched. The germline CDR1 and CDR2 sequences are MRHNA and SNTAGT. The CDR3 runs to 13 residues. The CDR3 is CASRTGANTEAFF. The DNA for the CDR3 is TGTGCCAGCAGGACAGGGGCTAACACTGAAGCTTTCTTT.

This sequence joins TRBV5-5 and TRBJ1-2; perhaps TRBD1 as D (6 bases). This CDR3 region has 13 residues. V lost 0 bases and J lost 6, with 9 bases in between. The germline V gene encodes CDR1 SGHKS and CDR2 YYEKEE (reference sequence). The CDR3 spells CASSLATGNGYTF. Here the CDR3 DNA reads TGTGCCAGCAGCTTGGCCACAGGGAATGGCTACACCTTC. Filled out from reference TRBV5-5 and TRBJ1-2, the complete variable domain reads DAGVTQSPTHLIKTRGQQVTLRCSPISGHKSVSWYQQVLGQGPQFIFQYYEKEERGRGNFPDRFSARQFPNYSSELNVNALLLGDSALYLCASSLATGNGYTFGSGTRLTVV.

This chain uses TRBV19 with TRBJ1-1; 7 nucleotides agree with TRBD1. Germline-derived CDR1 and CDR2 are LNHDA and SQIVND (reference sequence). V gave up 5 bases and J gave up 1 base; unmatched junction bases: 4. CDR3 length equals 14 residues. CDR3 coding DNA: TGTGCCAGTAGTTCGGGACAGAAGAACACTGAAGCTTTCTTT. It encodes CASSSGQKNTEAFF.

This clone was counted once. The chain carries TRBV9 and TRBJ2-1; possible D gene TRBD2, 6 bases. Trimming removed 4 bases at V and 7 bases at J, with 18 bases between. The CDR3 loop spans 15 amino acids. Germline V gene lookup returns CDR1 SGDLS and CDR2 YYNGEE. CDR3 bases: TGTGCCAGCAGCCCTGGGACTCTCCAAAGGAATGAGCAGTTCTTC. This translates into CASSPGTLQRNEQFF.

The V gene is TRBV5-1, the J gene TRBJ2-3, with 8 positions matching TRBD2. The CDR3 spans 14 residues. CDR1 and CDR2 (germline): SGHRS, YFSETQ. J gave up 3 bases and V 3 bases, and 3 bases lay outside the gene matches. As DNA, the CDR3 is TGCGCCAGCAGCTCAGCGGGGGAGACAGATACGCAGTATTTT. It is translated as CASSSAGETDTQYF.

V usage is TRBV10-2 and J usage is TRBJ2-5, with a tentative D call TRBD2 (6 bases). Germline CDR1 WSHSY, CDR2 SAAADI. CDR3 size: 17 residues. V lost 5 bases and J lost 0, with 19 bases in between. CDR3 loop: CASSPTYGGANQETQYF. The CDR3 DNA follows: TGCGCCAGCAGTCCAACCTACGGGGGAGCAAACCAAGAGACCCAGTACTTC.

To note about this clone: At one of its ends the junction is not consistent with the germline gene, which may arise from a read error. The chain combines TRBV11-2 with TRBJ1-6, with D uncertain. The CDR3 length is 14 residues. Per germline, CDR1 SGHAT and CDR2 FQNNGV. The CDR3 region has the DNA TGTGCCAGCAGCTTGACGGGGTCCAATTCACTCCTCCACTTT. Translation: CASSLTGSNSLLHF.

This chain connects TRBV19 to TRBJ1-1; no reliable D call. V dropped 4 bases and J dropped 3 bases, with 18 bases sitting between them. In germline, CDR1 is LNHDA, CDR2 SQIVND (reference sequence). This CDR3 has 16 residues. The CDR3 DNA is TGTGCCAGTAGTACCATCGGGGTTTGGAAGGACACTGAAGCTTTCTTT. It is translated as CASSTIGVWKDTEAFF. Combining the CDR3 with reference TRBV19 and TRBJ1-1 gives the whole variable domain DGGITQSPKYLFRKEGQNVTLSCEQNLNHDAMYWYRQDPGQGLRLIYYSQIVNDFQKGDIAEGYSVSREKKESFPLTVTSAQKNPTAFYLCASSTIGVWKDTEAFFGQGTRLTVV.

CDR3 sequence reads: CASSPTGLADSPLHF. Written as DNA, the CDR3 is TGCGCCAGCAGCCCTACGGGACTTGCGGATTCACCCCTCCACTTT. The J gene is TRBJ1-6, the V gene TRBV5-1, with D possibly being TRBD1 (5 bases). This CDR3 spans 15 amino acids. Germline loops: CDR1 SGHRS, CDR2 YFSETQ. V lost 4 bases, J lost 8 bases, and 16 bases lay in between.